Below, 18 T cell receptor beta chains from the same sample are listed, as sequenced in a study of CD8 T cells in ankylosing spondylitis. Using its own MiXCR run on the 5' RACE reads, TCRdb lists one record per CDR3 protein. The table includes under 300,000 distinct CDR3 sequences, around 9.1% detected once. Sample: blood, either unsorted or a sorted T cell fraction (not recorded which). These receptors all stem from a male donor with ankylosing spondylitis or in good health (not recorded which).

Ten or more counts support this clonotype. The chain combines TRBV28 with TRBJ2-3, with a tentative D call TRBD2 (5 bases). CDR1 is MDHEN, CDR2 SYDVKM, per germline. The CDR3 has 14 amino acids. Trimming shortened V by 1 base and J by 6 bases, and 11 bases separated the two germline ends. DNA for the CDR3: TGTGCCAGCAGTTTATATCTCGGGGAGGATACGCAGTATTTT. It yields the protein CASSLYLGEDTQYF.

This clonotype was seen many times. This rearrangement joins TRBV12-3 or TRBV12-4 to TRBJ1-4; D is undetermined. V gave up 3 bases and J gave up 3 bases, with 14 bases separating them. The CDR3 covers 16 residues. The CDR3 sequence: CASSLNGGQSNEKLFF. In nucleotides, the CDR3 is TGTGCCAGCAGTTTGAACGGCGGTCAGTCTAATGAAAAACTGTTTTTT.

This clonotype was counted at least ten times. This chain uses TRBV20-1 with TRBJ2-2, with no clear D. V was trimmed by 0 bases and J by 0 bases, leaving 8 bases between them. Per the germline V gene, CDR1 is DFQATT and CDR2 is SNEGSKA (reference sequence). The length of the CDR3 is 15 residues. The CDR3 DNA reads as TGCAGTGCTAGAGATCCAGTTACGAACACCGGGGAGCTGTTTTTT. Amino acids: CSARDPVTNTGELFF.

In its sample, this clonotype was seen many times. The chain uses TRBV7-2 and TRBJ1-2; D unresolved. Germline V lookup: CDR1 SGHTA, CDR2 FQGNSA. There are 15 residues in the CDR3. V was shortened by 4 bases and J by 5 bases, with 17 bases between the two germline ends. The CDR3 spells CASSSYPGSQYGYTF. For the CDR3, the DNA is TGTGCCAGCAGCTCCTACCCAGGTAGTCAGTATGGCTACACCTTC.

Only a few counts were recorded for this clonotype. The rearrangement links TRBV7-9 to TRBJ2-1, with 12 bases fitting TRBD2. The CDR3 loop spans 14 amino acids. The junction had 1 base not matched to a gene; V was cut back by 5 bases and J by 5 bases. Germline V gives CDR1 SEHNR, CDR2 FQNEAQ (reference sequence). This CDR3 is CASSRLAGDNEQFF. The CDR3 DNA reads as TGTGCCAGCAGCCGACTAGCGGGAGACAATGAGCAGTTCTTC.

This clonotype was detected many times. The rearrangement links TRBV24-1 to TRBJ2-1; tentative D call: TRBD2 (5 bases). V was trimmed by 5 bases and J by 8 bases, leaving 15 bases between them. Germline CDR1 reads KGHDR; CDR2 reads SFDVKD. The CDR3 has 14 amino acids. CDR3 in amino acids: CATSAPPGWHEQFF. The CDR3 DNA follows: TGTGCCACCAGTGCCCCCCCGGGGTGGCATGAGCAGTTCTTC.

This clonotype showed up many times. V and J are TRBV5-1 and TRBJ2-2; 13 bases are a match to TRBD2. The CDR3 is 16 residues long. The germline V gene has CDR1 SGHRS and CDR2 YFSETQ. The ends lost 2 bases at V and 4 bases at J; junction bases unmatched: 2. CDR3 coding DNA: TGCGCCAGCAGCTTACGGACTAGCGGGGGCACCGGGGAGCTGTTTTTT. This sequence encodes CASSLRTSGGTGELFF.

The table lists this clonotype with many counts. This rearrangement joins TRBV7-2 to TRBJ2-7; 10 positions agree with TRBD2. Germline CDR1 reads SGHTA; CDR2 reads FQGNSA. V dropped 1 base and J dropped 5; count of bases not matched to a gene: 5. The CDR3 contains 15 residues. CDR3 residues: CASSLVSGGVHEQYF. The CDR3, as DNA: TGTGCCAGCAGCTTAGTAAGCGGGGGGGTCCACGAGCAGTACTTC.

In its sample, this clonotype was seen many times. CDR3 sequence: CSARDGTEYQPQHF. CDR3 in DNA: TGCAGTGCTAGAGATGGGACAGAATATCAGCCCCAGCATTTT. The rearrangement joins TRBV20-1 to TRBJ1-5, with TRBD1 matching over 7 bases. The germline CDR1 and CDR2 sequences are DFQATT and SNEGSKA (reference sequence). The J segment lost 5 bases and the V segment lost 0 bases, leaving 4 bases of the junction unmatched. There are 14 residues in the CDR3.

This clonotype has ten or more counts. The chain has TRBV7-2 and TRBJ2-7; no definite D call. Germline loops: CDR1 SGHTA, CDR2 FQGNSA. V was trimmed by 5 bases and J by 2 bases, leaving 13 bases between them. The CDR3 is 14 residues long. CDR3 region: CASSPWANAYEQYF. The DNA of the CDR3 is TGTGCCAGCAGCCCATGGGCCAACGCCTACGAGCAGTACTTC.

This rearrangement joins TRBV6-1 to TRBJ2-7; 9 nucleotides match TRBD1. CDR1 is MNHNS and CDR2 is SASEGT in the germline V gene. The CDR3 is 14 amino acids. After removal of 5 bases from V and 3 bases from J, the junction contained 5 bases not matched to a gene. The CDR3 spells CASSLRDRDYEQYF. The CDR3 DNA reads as TGTGCCAGCAGTCTCCGGGACAGGGACTACGAGCAGTACTTC.

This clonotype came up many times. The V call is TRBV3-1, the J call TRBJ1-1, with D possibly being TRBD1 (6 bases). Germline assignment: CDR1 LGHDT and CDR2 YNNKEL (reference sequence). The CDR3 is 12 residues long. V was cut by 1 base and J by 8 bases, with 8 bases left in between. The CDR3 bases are TGTGCCAGCAGCCAAGGAGGGACAGAAGCTTTCTTT. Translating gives CASSQGGTEAFF.

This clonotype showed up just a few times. The CDR3, as DNA: TGTGCCAGCAGCACCCGTAGGGACAGAGAGGGGGGCTACACCTTC. Its protein is CASSTRRDREGGYTF. V usage is TRBV7-2 and J usage is TRBJ1-2; 7 bases agree with TRBD1. J was trimmed by 8 bases and V by 5 bases; bases with no gene match: 14. The CDR3 is 15 amino acids. Looked up from germline, CDR1 is SGHTA and CDR2 is FQGNSA.

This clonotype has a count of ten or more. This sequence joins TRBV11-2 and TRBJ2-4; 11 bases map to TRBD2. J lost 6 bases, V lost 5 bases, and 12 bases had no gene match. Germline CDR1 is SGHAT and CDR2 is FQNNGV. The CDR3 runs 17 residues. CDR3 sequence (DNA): TGTGCCAGCAGCCGGCCCGGGACTAGCGGACTGGGAAACATTCAGTACTTC. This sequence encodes CASSRPGTSGLGNIQYF.

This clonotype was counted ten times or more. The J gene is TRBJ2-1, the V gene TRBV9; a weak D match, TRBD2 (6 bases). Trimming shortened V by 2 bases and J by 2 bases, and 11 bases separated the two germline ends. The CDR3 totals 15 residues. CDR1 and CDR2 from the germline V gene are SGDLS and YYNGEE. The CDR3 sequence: CASSVLGGTYNEQFF. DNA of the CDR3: TGTGCCAGCAGCGTCCTCGGGGGAACCTACAATGAGCAGTTCTTC.

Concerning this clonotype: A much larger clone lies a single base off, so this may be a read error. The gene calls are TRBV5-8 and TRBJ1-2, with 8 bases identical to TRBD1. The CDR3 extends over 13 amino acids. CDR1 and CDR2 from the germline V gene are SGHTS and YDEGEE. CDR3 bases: TGTGCCAGCAGCCCCACAGGGACAGGCGGCTACCCCTTC. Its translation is CASSPTGTGGYPF.

The DNA for the CDR3 is TGTGCCAGCATCCCAACGGGGAACTATGGCTACACCTTC. Translating it yields CASIPTGNYGYTF. The rearrangement uses TRBV12-3 or TRBV12-4 and TRBJ1-2; D ambiguous. Trimming cost V 7 bases and J 2 bases, with 11 bases left between them. CDR3 length: 13 residues.

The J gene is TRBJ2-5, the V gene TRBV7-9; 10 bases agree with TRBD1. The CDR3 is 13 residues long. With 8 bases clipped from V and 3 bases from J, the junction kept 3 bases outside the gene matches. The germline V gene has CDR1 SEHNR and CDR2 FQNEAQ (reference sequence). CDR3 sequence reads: CASQTGGKETQYF. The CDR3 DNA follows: TGTGCCAGCCAGACAGGGGGCAAAGAGACCCAGTACTTC.